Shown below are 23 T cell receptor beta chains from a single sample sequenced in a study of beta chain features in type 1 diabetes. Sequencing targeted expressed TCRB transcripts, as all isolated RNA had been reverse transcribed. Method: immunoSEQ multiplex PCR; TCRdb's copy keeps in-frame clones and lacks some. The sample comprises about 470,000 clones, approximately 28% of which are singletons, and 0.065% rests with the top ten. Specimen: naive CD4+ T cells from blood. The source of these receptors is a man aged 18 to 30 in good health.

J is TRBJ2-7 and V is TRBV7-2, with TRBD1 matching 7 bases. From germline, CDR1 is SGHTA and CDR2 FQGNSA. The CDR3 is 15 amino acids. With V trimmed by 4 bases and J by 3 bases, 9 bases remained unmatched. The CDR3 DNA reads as TGTGCCAGCAGCTCTCCCGACAGGGCTGGCTACGAGCAGTACTTC. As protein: CASSSPDRAGYEQYF.

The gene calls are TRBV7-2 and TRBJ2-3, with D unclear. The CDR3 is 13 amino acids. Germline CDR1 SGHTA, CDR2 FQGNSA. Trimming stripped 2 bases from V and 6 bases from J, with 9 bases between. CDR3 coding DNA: TGTGCCAGCAGCTTACCGGGCGGTGATACGCAGTATTTT. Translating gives CASSLPGGDTQYF.

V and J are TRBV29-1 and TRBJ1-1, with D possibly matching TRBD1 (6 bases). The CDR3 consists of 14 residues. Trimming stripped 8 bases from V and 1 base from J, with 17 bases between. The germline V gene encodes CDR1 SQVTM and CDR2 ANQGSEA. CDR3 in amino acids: CSTRQDLGNTEAFF. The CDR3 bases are TGCAGCACCCGACAGGACTTGGGGAACACTGAAGCTTTCTTT.

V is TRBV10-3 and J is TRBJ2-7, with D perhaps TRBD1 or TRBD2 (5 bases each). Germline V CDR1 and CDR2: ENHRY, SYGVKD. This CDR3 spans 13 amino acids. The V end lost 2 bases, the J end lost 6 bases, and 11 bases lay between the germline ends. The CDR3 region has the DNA TGTGCCATCAGTGAGGTCCCTGGGGGCGAGCAGTACTTC. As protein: CAISEVPGGEQYF.

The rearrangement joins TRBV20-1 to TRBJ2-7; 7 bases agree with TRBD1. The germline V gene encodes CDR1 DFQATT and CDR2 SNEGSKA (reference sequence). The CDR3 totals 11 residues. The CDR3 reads CSATGFFAQYF. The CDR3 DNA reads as TGCAGCGCGACAGGGTTCTTTGCGCAGTACTTC.

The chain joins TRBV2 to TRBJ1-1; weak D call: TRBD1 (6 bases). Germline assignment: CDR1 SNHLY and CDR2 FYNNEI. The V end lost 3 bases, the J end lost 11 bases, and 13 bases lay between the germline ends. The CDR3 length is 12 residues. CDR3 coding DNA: TGTGCCAGCAGTGACAGGGGTTTTGGGGCTTTCTTT. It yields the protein CASSDRGFGAFF.

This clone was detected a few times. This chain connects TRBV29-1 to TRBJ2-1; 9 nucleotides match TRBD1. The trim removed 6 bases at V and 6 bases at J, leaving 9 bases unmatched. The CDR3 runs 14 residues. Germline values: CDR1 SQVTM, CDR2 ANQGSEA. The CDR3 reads CSVTRDRVGNEQFF. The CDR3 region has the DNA TGCAGCGTGACACGGGACAGGGTAGGCAATGAGCAGTTCTTC.

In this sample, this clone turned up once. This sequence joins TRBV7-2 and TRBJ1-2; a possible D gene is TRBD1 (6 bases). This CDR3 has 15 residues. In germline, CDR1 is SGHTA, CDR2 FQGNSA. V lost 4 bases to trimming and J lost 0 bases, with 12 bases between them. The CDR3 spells CASSYDRLTNYGYTF. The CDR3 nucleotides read TGTGCCAGCAGCTATGACAGGCTAACTAACTATGGCTACACCTTC.

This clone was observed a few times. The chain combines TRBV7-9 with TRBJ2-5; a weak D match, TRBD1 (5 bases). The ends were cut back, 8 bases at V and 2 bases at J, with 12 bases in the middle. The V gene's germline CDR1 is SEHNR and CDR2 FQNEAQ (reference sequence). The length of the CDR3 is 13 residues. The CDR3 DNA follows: TGTGCCAGCGGACATAGGCAGCAAGAGACCCAGTACTTC. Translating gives CASGHRQQETQYF. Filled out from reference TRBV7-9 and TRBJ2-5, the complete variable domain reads DTGVSQNPRHKITKRGQNVTFRCDPISEHNRLYWYRQTLGQGPEFLTYFQNEAQLEKSRLLSDRFSAERPKGSFSTLEIQRTEQGDSAMYLCASGHRQQETQYFGPGTRLLVL.

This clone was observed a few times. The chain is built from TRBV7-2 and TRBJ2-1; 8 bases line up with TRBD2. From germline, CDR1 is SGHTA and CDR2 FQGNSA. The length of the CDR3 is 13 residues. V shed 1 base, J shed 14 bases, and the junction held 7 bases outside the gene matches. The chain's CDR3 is CASSLVKGLGKFF. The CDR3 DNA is TGTGCCAGCAGCTTAGTAAAGGGACTAGGAAAGTTCTTC.

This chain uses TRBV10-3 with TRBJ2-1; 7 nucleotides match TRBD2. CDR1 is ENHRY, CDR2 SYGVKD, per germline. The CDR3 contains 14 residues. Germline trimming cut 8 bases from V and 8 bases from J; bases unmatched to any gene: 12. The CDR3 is CAIGGASGGDEQFF. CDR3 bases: TGTGCCATCGGCGGGGCTAGCGGTGGAGATGAGCAGTTCTTC.

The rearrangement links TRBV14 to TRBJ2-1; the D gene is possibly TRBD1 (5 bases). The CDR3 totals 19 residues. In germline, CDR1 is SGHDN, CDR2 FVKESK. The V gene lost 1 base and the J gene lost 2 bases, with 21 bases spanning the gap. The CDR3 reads CASSQVGSFGDRTYNEQFF. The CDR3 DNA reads TGTGCCAGCAGCCAAGTAGGAAGTTTTGGTGACAGAACCTACAATGAGCAGTTCTTC.

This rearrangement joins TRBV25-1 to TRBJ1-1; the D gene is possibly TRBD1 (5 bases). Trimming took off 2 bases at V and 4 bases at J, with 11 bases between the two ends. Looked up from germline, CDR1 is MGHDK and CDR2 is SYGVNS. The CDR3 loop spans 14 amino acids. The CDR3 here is CASSEPGLITEAFF. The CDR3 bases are TGTGCCAGCAGTGAACCGGGACTGATCACTGAAGCTTTCTTT. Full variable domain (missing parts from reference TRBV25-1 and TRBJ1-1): EADIYQTPRYLVIGTGKKITLECSQTMGHDKMYWYQQDPGMELHLIHYSYGVNSTEKGDLSSESTVSRIRTEHFPLTLESARPSHTSQYLCASSEPGLITEAFFGQGTRLTVV.

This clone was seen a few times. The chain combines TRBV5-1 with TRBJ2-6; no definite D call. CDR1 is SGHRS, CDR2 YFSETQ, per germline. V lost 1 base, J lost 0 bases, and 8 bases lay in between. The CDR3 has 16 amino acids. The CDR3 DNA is TGCGCCAGCAGCTTGCCAGTGAGCTCTGGGGCCAACGTCCTGACTTTC. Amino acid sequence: CASSLPVSSGANVLTF.

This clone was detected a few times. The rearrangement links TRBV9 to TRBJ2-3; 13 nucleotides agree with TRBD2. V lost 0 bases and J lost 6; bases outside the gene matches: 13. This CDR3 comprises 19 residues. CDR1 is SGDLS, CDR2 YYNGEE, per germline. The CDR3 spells CASSVEGGTSGTRTDTQYF. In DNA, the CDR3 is TGTGCCAGCAGCGTAGAGGGTGGGACTAGCGGGACCAGGACTGATACGCAGTATTTT.

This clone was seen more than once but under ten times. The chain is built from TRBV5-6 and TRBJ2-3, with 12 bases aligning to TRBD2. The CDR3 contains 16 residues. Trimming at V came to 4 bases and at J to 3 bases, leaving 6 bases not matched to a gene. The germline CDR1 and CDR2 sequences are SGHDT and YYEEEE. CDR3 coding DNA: TGTGCCAGCAGCCTTCGGACTAGCGGGATGACAGATACGCAGTATTTT. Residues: CASSLRTSGMTDTQYF.

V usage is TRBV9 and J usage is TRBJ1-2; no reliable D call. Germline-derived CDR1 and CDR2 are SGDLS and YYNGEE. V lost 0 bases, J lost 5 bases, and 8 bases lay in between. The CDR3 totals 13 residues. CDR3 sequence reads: CASSVADGYGYTF. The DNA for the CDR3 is TGTGCCAGCAGCGTAGCCGACGGGTATGGCTACACCTTC.

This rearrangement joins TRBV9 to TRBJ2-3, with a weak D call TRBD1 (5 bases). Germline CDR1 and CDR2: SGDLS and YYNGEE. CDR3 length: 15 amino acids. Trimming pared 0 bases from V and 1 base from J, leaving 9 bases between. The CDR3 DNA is TGTGCCAGCAGCGTAGGGGGCTGGGGCACAGATACGCAGTATTTT. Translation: CASSVGGWGTDTQYF.

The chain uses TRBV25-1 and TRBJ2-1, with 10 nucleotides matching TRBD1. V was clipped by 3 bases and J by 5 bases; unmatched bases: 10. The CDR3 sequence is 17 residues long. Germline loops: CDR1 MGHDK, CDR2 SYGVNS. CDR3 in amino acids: CASSDQTGQGPDNEQFF. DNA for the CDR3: TGTGCCAGCAGTGATCAGACGGGACAGGGGCCCGACAATGAGCAGTTCTTC.

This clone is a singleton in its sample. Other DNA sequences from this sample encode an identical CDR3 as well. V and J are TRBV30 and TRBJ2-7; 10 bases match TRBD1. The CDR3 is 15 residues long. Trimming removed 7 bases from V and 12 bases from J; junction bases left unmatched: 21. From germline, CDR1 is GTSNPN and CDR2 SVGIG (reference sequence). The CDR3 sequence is CALKALSGGTGDLYF. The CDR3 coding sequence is TGTGCCTTGAAGGCCCTCTCCGGAGGGACAGGGGACCTGTACTTC.

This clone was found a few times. The CDR3 coding sequence is TGCGCCAGCAGCCAAGAAGGGTCTCGAGCCAAAAACATTCAGTACTTC. It is translated as CASSQEGSRAKNIQYF. The rearrangement uses TRBV4-1 and TRBJ2-4; D remains unclear. The CDR3 totals 16 residues. CDR1 and CDR2 (germline): MGHRA, YSYEKL. V was clipped by 0 bases and J by 0 bases, with 9 bases between them.

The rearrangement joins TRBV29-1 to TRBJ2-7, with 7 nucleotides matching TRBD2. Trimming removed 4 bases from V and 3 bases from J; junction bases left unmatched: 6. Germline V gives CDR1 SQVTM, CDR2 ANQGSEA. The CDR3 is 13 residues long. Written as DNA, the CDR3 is TGCAGCGTTGGGGAGGGTGGACACTACGAGCAGTACTTC. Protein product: CSVGEGGHYEQYF.

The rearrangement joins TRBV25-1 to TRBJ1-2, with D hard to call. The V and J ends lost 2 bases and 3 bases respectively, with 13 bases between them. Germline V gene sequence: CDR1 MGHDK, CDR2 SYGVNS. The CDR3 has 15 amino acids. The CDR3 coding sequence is TGTGCCAGCAGTGAACGGAGGGCAACTTACTATGGCTACACCTTC. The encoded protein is CASSERRATYYGYTF.